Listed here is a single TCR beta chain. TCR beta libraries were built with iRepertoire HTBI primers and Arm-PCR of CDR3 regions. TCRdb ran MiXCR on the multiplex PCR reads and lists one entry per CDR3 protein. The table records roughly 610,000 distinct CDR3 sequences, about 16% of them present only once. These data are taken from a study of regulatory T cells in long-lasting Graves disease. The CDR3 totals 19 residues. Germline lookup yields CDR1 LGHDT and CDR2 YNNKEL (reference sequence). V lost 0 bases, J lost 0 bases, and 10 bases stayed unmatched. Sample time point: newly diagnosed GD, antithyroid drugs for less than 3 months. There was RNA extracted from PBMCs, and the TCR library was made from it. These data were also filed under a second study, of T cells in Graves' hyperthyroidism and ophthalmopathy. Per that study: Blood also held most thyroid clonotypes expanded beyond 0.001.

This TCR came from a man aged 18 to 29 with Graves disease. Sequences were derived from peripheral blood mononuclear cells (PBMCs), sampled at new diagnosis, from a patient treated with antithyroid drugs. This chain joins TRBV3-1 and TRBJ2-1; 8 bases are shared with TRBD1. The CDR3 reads CASSQELVRGLYSYNEQFF. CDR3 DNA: TGTGCCAGCAGCCAAGAGTTGGTCAGGGGGCTGTACTCCTACAATGAGCAGTTCTTC.